The 26 T cell receptor beta chains listed next were all sequenced from one sample in a study of blood T cell repertoires in COVID-19. Some clones are missing from TCRdb's copy, which holds only in-frame ones; the method was immunoSEQ multiplex PCR. The sample carries 40,000 to 45,000 clones, around three quarters recorded once. Sequencing used peripheral blood. These receptors were taken from a man older than 75 with acute or convalescent COVID-19.

CDR3 coding DNA: TGTGCCAGCAGCCCAGGGACAGACCTCACCGGGGAGCTGTTTTTT. As protein: CASSPGTDLTGELFF. V gene TRBV7-8 combines with J gene TRBJ2-2; TRBD1 aligns across 7 bases. This CDR3 is 15 amino acids long. Germline V gene sequence: CDR1 SGHVS, CDR2 FQNEAQ. With 5 bases clipped from V and 4 bases from J, the junction kept 7 bases outside the gene matches.

This clone was seen a few times. V gene TRBV4-2 combines with J gene TRBJ2-1; TRBD2 matches at 9 bases. V lost 1 base and J lost 9; bases outside the gene matches: 10. Germline CDR1 is LGHNA and CDR2 is YNFKEQ. The CDR3 runs 16 residues. In DNA form, the CDR3 reads TGTGCCAGCAGCCAAGGTCAAGCGGGGGGCCTGGGTGAGCAGTTCTTC. It yields the protein CASSQGQAGGLGEQFF.

The V and J genes are TRBV5-4 and TRBJ2-2, with D tentatively TRBD1 (5 bases). The CDR3 runs 14 residues. Germline V lookup: CDR1 SGHNT, CDR2 YYREEE (reference sequence). V lost 3 bases to trimming and J lost 4 bases, with 10 bases between them. This CDR3 reads CASSSGQATGELFF. CDR3 nucleotide sequence: TGTGCCAGCAGCTCCGGACAAGCCACCGGGGAGCTGTTTTTT.

The rearrangement joins TRBV6-2 or TRBV6-3 to TRBJ1-1, with 11 bases aligning to TRBD1. The length of the CDR3 is 15 residues. CDR1 MNHEY and CDR2 SVGEGT come from the germline V gene. Trimming at V came to 4 bases and at J to 5 bases, leaving 6 bases not matched to a gene. CDR3 region: CASSSAGTGGTEAFF. Here the CDR3 DNA reads TGTGCCAGCAGTTCGGCCGGGACAGGGGGTACTGAAGCTTTCTTT.

The chain recombines TRBV5-1 with TRBJ2-1, with 12 bases aligning to TRBD2. The CDR3 is made up of 15 amino acids. Trimming at V came to 4 bases and at J to 9 bases, leaving 8 bases not matched to a gene. Germline CDR1 is SGHRS and CDR2 is YFSETQ. CDR3 DNA sequence: TGCGCCAGCAGCCTAGGGACTAGCGGGTCGTTTGAGCAGTTCTTC. The encoded protein is CASSLGTSGSFEQFF.

The chain employs TRBV27 and TRBJ1-3; TRBD1 agrees at 7 bases. V dropped 6 bases and J dropped 4; count of bases not matched to a gene: 3. Germline V gene lookup returns CDR1 MNHEY and CDR2 SMNVEV (reference sequence). The CDR3 is made up of 13 amino acids. For the CDR3, the DNA is TGTGCCAGCAGCCCACAGGGGGGAAACACCATATATTTT. Amino acid sequence: CASSPQGGNTIYF.

Notes on this clone: The junction and the germline gene differ at one end; a read error may be behind it. The V gene is TRBV14, the J gene TRBJ2-3, with 7 bases aligning to TRBD2. In germline, CDR1 is SGHDN, CDR2 FVKESK. The CDR3 loop spans 16 amino acids. The CDR3 nucleotides read TGTGCCAGCAGTCAAGGGAGCAGCGGGGTAGCAGATACGCAGTATTTT. The encoded protein is CASSQGSSGVADTQYF.

V is TRBV7-2 and J is TRBJ1-5; TRBD1 agrees at 10 bases. V gave up 4 bases and J gave up 7 bases; unmatched junction bases: 7. The CDR3 covers 15 residues. Per germline, CDR1 SGHTA and CDR2 FQGNSA. CDR3 residues: CASSCPGTGDQPQHF. CDR3 nucleotides: TGTGCCAGCAGCTGCCCCGGGACAGGGGACCAGCCCCAGCATTTT.

The CDR3 sequence is CASSESGGGEKLFF. CDR3 DNA sequence: TGTGCCAGCAGTGAATCCGGGGGAGGTGAAAAACTGTTTTTT. The chain joins TRBV6-1 to TRBJ1-4; weak D call: TRBD1 (5 bases). The CDR3 consists of 14 residues. V dropped 2 bases and J dropped 7 bases, with 11 bases sitting between them. Germline V gene data show CDR1 as MNHNS and CDR2 as SASEGT.

The J gene is TRBJ2-2, the V gene TRBV5-1; 9 bases agree with TRBD1. The CDR3 consists of 15 residues. Germline V CDR1 and CDR2: SGHRS, YFSETQ. Trimming removed 5 bases from V and 7 bases from J; junction bases left unmatched: 9. The CDR3 bases are TGCGCCAGCAGATGGGGGACAGGGACGATCGGGGAGCTGTTTTTT. It yields the protein CASRWGTGTIGELFF.

This clone was seen a few times. This sequence joins TRBV5-4 and TRBJ2-3; TRBD2 matches at 10 bases. V shed 0 bases, J shed 0 bases, and the junction held 4 bases outside the gene matches. The CDR3 has 17 residues. The V gene's germline CDR1 is SGHNT and CDR2 YYREEE (reference sequence). The CDR3 coding sequence is TGTGCCAGCAGCTTGGCACTAGCGGGGAGTAGCACAGATACGCAGTATTTT. Translated: CASSLALAGSSTDTQYF.

The chain uses TRBV7-2 and TRBJ1-2; 8 positions match TRBD1. CDR1 is SGHTA, CDR2 FQGNSA, per germline. J lost 8 bases, V lost 2 bases, and 7 bases had no gene match. This CDR3 has 14 residues. CDR3 amino acids: CASSLSGGLWGYTF. The CDR3 nucleotides are TGTGCCAGCAGCTTATCAGGGGGCCTGTGGGGCTACACCTTC.

In its sample, this clone was seen once. The rearrangement joins TRBV5-1 to TRBJ1-4; 7 bases match TRBD1. The CDR3 covers 14 residues. Germline values: CDR1 SGHRS, CDR2 YFSETQ. The ends lost 0 bases at V and 8 bases at J; junction bases unmatched: 4. The DNA of the CDR3 is TGCGCCAGCAGCTTGGGTCAGGGGGGAGAAAAACTGTTTTTT. It yields the protein CASSLGQGGEKLFF.

The chain recombines TRBV24-1 with TRBJ2-1; 9 bases agree with TRBD1. CDR3 length equals 12 residues. Germline V CDR1 and CDR2: KGHDR, SFDVKD. V dropped 4 bases and J dropped 15; count of bases not matched to a gene: 6. The DNA of the CDR3 is TGTGCCACCAGTGAGGGACAGGGAAACTGGTTCTTC. Translated, it gives CATSEGQGNWFF.

J is TRBJ2-3 and V is TRBV19, with a possible D match to TRBD2 (6 bases). V lost 3 bases and J lost 6, with 13 bases in between. The CDR3 has 14 residues. Germline CDR1 is LNHDA and CDR2 is SQIVND (reference sequence). Written as DNA, the CDR3 is TGTGCCAGTAGTATCGAGCTCGGAGGGGATACGCAGTATTTT. Its translation: CASSIELGGDTQYF.

This clone has more than one count but fewer than ten. This chain connects TRBV5-4 to TRBJ1-2; D remains unclear. The CDR3 contains 13 residues. The V and J ends lost 0 bases and 8 bases respectively, with 11 bases between them. Germline V gene sequence: CDR1 SGHNT, CDR2 YYREEE (reference sequence). Written as DNA, the CDR3 is TGTGCCAGCAGCTTGGCCGTGGGCGCGGGCTACACCTTC. As protein: CASSLAVGAGYTF.

This clone was seen only a few times. The chain couples TRBV7-9 to TRBJ1-2; a weak D match, TRBD1 (6 bases). This CDR3 comprises 14 residues. Germline values: CDR1 SEHNR, CDR2 FQNEAQ (reference sequence). With 6 bases removed from V and 9 bases from J, the gap between germline ends came to 20 bases. The CDR3: CASSWTADSDRYTF. As DNA, the CDR3 is TGTGCCAGCAGTTGGACAGCAGATAGTGATCGCTACACCTTC.

This clone was observed many times. Other nucleotide sequences in the sample specify the same CDR3. The chain links TRBV11-2 to TRBJ2-1; TRBD2 might be the D (6 bases). V was clipped by 6 bases and J by 9 bases, with 15 bases between them. CDR3 length: 13 residues. Germline assignment: CDR1 SGHAT and CDR2 FQNNGV. The CDR3 here is CASSPEPGSEQFF. The CDR3 region has the DNA TGTGCCAGCAGTCCTGAGCCCGGGAGTGAGCAGTTCTTC.

This clone was counted only a few times. The chain carries TRBV2 and TRBJ2-7; 16 nucleotides align to TRBD2. This CDR3 is built from 15 residues. Germline V lookup: CDR1 SNHLY, CDR2 FYNNEI. Trimming took 2 bases from V and 9 from J; bases not matched to a gene: 4. The CDR3 nucleotides are TGTGCCAGCAGTGAATCGGGGACTAGCGGGAGGGTGCAGTACTTC. Its protein product is CASSESGTSGRVQYF.

This sequence joins TRBV7-2 and TRBJ2-3; tentative D call: TRBD2 (6 bases). Trimming cost V 0 bases and J 6 bases, with 16 bases left between them. The CDR3 length is 16 residues. The germline V gene has CDR1 SGHTA and CDR2 FQGNSA. The CDR3 loop reads CASSLARDWGPDTQYF. CDR3 sequence (DNA): TGTGCCAGCAGCTTAGCCCGGGACTGGGGCCCGGATACGCAGTATTTT.

The chain combines TRBV5-5 with TRBJ2-7; 8 bases fit TRBD1. V lost 2 bases, J lost 2 bases, and 0 bases stayed unmatched. In germline, CDR1 is SGHKS, CDR2 YYEKEE (reference sequence). The CDR3 consists of 13 residues. The CDR3: CASSLQGAYEQYF. The CDR3 DNA is TGTGCCAGCAGCTTACAGGGGGCCTACGAGCAGTACTTC.

This rearrangement joins TRBV9 to TRBJ2-1; D may be TRBD2 (5 bases). The CDR3 sequence is 16 residues long. The germline V and J ends were trimmed by 0 bases and 8 bases, with 18 bases remaining between them. Germline V lookup: CDR1 SGDLS, CDR2 YYNGEE. The CDR3 DNA follows: TGTGCCAGCAGCGTAGGAGGCGGGCTGGTTCGGGATGAGCAGTTCTTC. Translating gives CASSVGGGLVRDEQFF.

CDR3 residues: CASSQDGAGHQPQHF. CDR3 coding DNA: TGCGCCAGCAGCCAAGATGGGGCAGGTCATCAGCCCCAGCATTTT. This chain connects TRBV4-1 to TRBJ1-5, with a possible D match to TRBD1 (5 bases). Trimming stripped 0 bases from V and 5 bases from J, with 11 bases between. CDR3 length: 15 amino acids. Germline V CDR1 and CDR2: MGHRA, YSYEKL.

Comment on this clone: Other nucleotide sequences from this sample produce the same CDR3. The chain's CDR3 is CASSRQGDSGNTIYF. CDR3 DNA sequence: TGTGCCAGCAGCCGCCAGGGGGACTCTGGAAACACCATATATTTT. The chain recombines TRBV3-1 (or the pseudogene TRBV3-2) with TRBJ1-3, with TRBD1 matching 7 bases. Germline CDR1 LGHDT, CDR2 YNNKEL (reference sequence). The CDR3 extends over 15 amino acids. With V trimmed by 4 bases and J by 0 bases, 3 bases remained unmatched.

The rearrangement uses TRBV19 and TRBJ1-5, with a tentative D call TRBD1 (5 bases). This CDR3 spans 13 amino acids. Germline CDR1 LNHDA, CDR2 SQIVND (reference sequence). Trimming removed 7 bases from V and 5 bases from J, with 12 bases in between. Here the CDR3 reads CASTGRGDQPQHF. The CDR3 coding sequence is TGTGCCAGTACAGGGCGGGGTGATCAGCCCCAGCATTTT.

The chain employs TRBV29-1 and TRBJ1-2; 7 nucleotides agree with TRBD1. Germline V CDR1 and CDR2: SQVTM, ANQGSEA. This CDR3 comprises 15 residues. V was pared by 4 bases and J by 1 base, with 9 bases of the junction left unmatched. CDR3 loop: CSVGPDRTLNYGYTF. The CDR3 nucleotides read TGCAGCGTTGGCCCGGACAGGACGCTTAACTATGGCTACACCTTC.